This entry is about one TCR beta chain. Its antigen is not identified. These data originate in a study of beta chain features in type 1 diabetes. Study findings and constraints: When Type 1 diabetes patients were examined, their TCRB CDR3s proved moderately but significantly shorter in all four CD4+ subsets. Fewer insertions but more deletions were seen at VDJ junctions in type 1 diabetes patients.

Germline V CDR1 and CDR2: SGHAT, FQDESV (reference sequence). V dropped 0 bases and J dropped 4 bases, with 12 bases sitting between them. The CDR3 is 15 residues long. All of the isolated RNA was reverse transcribed, so expressed TCRB transcripts were sequenced. Produced via immunoSEQ multiplex PCR; TCRdb's table is partial and in-frame only. The sample lists about 660,000 clones, around an eighth occurring once. The sequence was collected from a man aged 18 to 30 with type 1 diabetes. The sample consisted of naive CD4+ T cells from blood. The chain combines TRBV11-1 with TRBJ2-5; D is possibly TRBD1 (6 bases). The CDR3 sequence is CASSLAPGDGETQYF. Written as DNA, the CDR3 is TGTGCCAGCAGCTTAGCGCCAGGGGATGGAGAGACCCAGTACTTC.